This T cell receptor beta chain was captured by sequencing in a study of blood T cell repertoires in COVID-19. Overall study context: Some COVID-19 samples were acute and others convalescent; all came from the United States, Italy and Spain. From T cells, B-cell-depleted T cells, or PBMCs came the material, which was cDNA or gDNA.

In the authors' workflow: Cell counts per sample came from amplifying reference gene primers. TCRdb keeps only in-frame clones here, not all; method: immunoSEQ multiplex PCR. From that table come the V and J calls and clone size; the DNA was used to work out D and trimming. In the table there are some 48,000 clones, roughly nine tenths of which are singletons. CDR1 is MNHEY, CDR2 SVGAGI, per germline. Trimming took 0 bases from V and 5 from J, leaving 13 bases between them. There are 16 residues in the CDR3. The source of this sequence is a woman aged 80 or older in a cohort sampled during active or convalescent COVID-19. The chain is built from TRBV6-5 and TRBJ1-4; unclear D gene. The sequencing sample was made of peripheral blood. The DNA of the CDR3 is TGTGCCAGCAGTTACTCATATAGAGGGCGGAATGAAAAACTGTTTTTT. Its translation is CASSYSYRGRNEKLFF.